The next 5 T cell receptor beta chains were all read from a single sample in a study of CD8+CD57+ T cells in acquired aplastic anemia. Genomic DNA acted as the template from which TCR beta VDJ combination and CDR3 sequence profiling were carried out. TCRdb processed the reads anew with MiXCR; each CDR3 protein has one entry. Among over 150,000 distinct CDR3 sequences, about three fifths were seen once, and the ten largest hold about 44%. Patients who underwent sequencing had shown CD8+CD57+ cell expansion by flow cytometry. The sample consisted of sorted CD4+, CD8+, or CD8+CD57+ T cells (not recorded which) from PBMCs. These TCRs come from a human donor with aplastic anemia.

This clonotype turned up a few times. The gene calls are TRBV15 and TRBJ1-3, with D possibly TRBD1 on 6 matching bases. Trimming left V 5 bases short and J 4 bases short, with 12 bases between. The CDR3 totals 14 residues. Per the germline V gene, CDR1 is LNHNV and CDR2 is YYDKDF (reference sequence). The CDR3 sequence is CATSRPGEGNTIYF. Written as DNA, the CDR3 is TGTGCCACCAGCCGCCCAGGGGAGGGAAACACCATATATTTT.

This clonotype was found many times. CDR3 nucleotides: TGCGCCAGCAGCCAAGAGTGGGGTGGGGATGAAAAACTGTTTTTT. Protein sequence: CASSQEWGGDEKLFF. This chain links TRBV4-1 with TRBJ1-4; no clear D gene. Germline CDR1 is MGHRA and CDR2 is YSYEKL. The CDR3 consists of 15 residues. Trimming removed 0 bases at V and 6 bases at J, with 11 bases between.

The chain is built from TRBV15 and TRBJ2-7; D is perhaps TRBD1 (6 bases). This CDR3 comprises 14 residues. Germline assignment: CDR1 LNHNV and CDR2 YYDKDF (reference sequence). The germline V and J ends were trimmed by 5 bases and 3 bases, with 14 bases remaining between them. The chain's CDR3 is CATSEVGRGYEQYF. CDR3 bases: TGTGCCACCAGCGAAGTGGGCAGGGGCTACGAGCAGTACTTC.

The CDR3 spells CATSTYTRDTQYF. DNA for the CDR3: TGTGCCACCAGCACCTACACCAGAGATACGCAGTATTTT. This chain links TRBV15 with TRBJ2-3; the D is unclear. V was trimmed by 4 bases and J by 5 bases, leaving 10 bases between them. The length of the CDR3 is 13 residues. Per germline, CDR1 LNHNV and CDR2 YYDKDF (reference sequence).

The sample holds a few counts of this clonotype. The chain links TRBV25-1 to TRBJ2-3; 9 bases map to TRBD2. The germline CDR1 and CDR2 sequences are MGHDK and SYGVNS. The CDR3 consists of 19 residues. Germline trimming cut 2 bases from V and 0 bases from J; bases unmatched to any gene: 12. The CDR3 DNA sequence: TGTGCCAGCAGTGAAGTTTGGGGCGGGAGGGCCGAGAGCACAGATACGCAGTATTTT. Translated: CASSEVWGGRAESTDTQYF.